These 26 T cell receptor beta chains share one sample of origin, sequenced in a study of PD-1 blockade in mismatch repair-deficient tumors. TCRdb keeps only in-frame clones here, not all; method: immunoSEQ multiplex PCR. The profile shows some 84,000 clones, roughly 80% of them singletons. This material consisted of peripheral blood, taken 12 weeks after starting pembrolizumab. The receptor set was obtained from an adult with mismatch repair-deficient cancer.

The V and J genes are TRBV4-2 and TRBJ2-7; TRBD2 matches at 7 bases. This CDR3 has 15 amino acids. The trim removed 0 bases at V and 4 bases at J, leaving 6 bases unmatched. From germline, CDR1 is LGHNA and CDR2 YNFKEQ. Written as DNA, the CDR3 is TGTGCCAGCAGCCAAGACTGGCGGGAGATATACGAGCAGTACTTC. This codes for CASSQDWREIYEQYF.

This chain links TRBV19 with TRBJ2-1; 8 positions match TRBD1. The CDR3 has 15 amino acids. The V gene end was trimmed by 6 bases and the J gene end by 0 bases; junction bases not matched to a gene: 4. In germline, CDR1 is LNHDA, CDR2 SQIVND (reference sequence). This CDR3 is CASRGQVSSYNEQFF. The CDR3 coding sequence is TGTGCCAGTAGGGGACAGGTGAGCTCCTACAATGAGCAGTTCTTC.

The CDR3 nucleotides read TGTGCCAGCAGCTTCGAAGCGAACACTGAAGCTTTCTTT. As protein: CASSFEANTEAFF. The chain links TRBV7-9 to TRBJ1-1; no reliable D call. Germline-derived CDR1 and CDR2 are SEHNR and FQNEAQ (reference sequence). The CDR3 loop spans 13 amino acids. V lost 3 bases, J lost 1 base, and 6 bases lay in between.

The chain couples TRBV11-1 to TRBJ2-4, with D tentatively TRBD1 or TRBD2 (5 bases each). The V end lost 3 bases, the J end lost 6 bases, and 12 bases lay between the germline ends. The V gene's germline CDR1 is SGHAT and CDR2 FQDESV (reference sequence). The CDR3 has 14 residues. The CDR3 loop is CASSLSGTANIQYF. The CDR3 nucleotides are TGTGCCAGCAGCTTGTCAGGGACGGCAAACATTCAGTACTTC.

The chain has TRBV27 and TRBJ2-2; D is unresolved. Germline V gives CDR1 MNHEY, CDR2 SMNVEV (reference sequence). Between the trimmed V and J ends, which lost 1 base and 4 bases, there was a span of 1 base. The CDR3 has 12 residues. The CDR3 here is CASSLFTGELFF. DNA for the CDR3: TGTGCCAGCAGTTTATTCACCGGGGAGCTGTTTTTT.

The chain combines TRBV11-3 with TRBJ1-1, with a tentative D call TRBD1 (6 bases). The CDR3 is 13 amino acids. Per germline, CDR1 SGHNT and CDR2 YENEEA. Trimming cost V 3 bases and J 4 bases, with 9 bases left between them. CDR3 coding DNA: TGTGCCAGCAGCTTTGACAGGCTCACTGAAGCTTTCTTT. The encoded protein is CASSFDRLTEAFF.

In its sample, this clone was seen once. The rearrangement uses TRBV27 and TRBJ2-1; 7 bases are shared with TRBD2. Looked up from germline, CDR1 is MNHEY and CDR2 is SMNVEV (reference sequence). Trimming cost V 2 bases and J 6 bases; bases outside gene matches: 7. The CDR3 contains 15 residues. DNA for the CDR3: TGTGCCAGCAGTTTAAAAGCAGCGGGAAGCAATGAGCAGTTCTTC. This sequence encodes CASSLKAAGSNEQFF.

This clone was counted a few times. The gene calls are TRBV29-1 and TRBJ1-1, with D possibly TRBD1 on 5 matching bases. V dropped 7 bases and J dropped 6 bases, with 18 bases sitting between them. From germline, CDR1 is SQVTM and CDR2 ANQGSEA. CDR3 length: 13 residues. CDR3 bases: TGCAGCGGGGGGACCCCTCAGGCCCCTGAAGCTTTCTTT. It specifies CSGGTPQAPEAFF.

The chain uses TRBV7-9 and TRBJ1-2; D possibly corresponds to TRBD1 (6 bases). CDR1 and CDR2 from the germline V gene are SEHNR and FQNEAQ (reference sequence). V lost 5 bases and J lost 5, with 21 bases in between. This CDR3 contains 16 residues. This chain's CDR3 is CASSPKTKTGIYGYTF. For the CDR3, the DNA is TGTGCCAGCAGCCCTAAGACCAAAACAGGGATTTATGGCTACACCTTC.

The rearrangement joins TRBV7-2 to TRBJ2-7, with 9 bases matching TRBD1. There are 14 residues in the CDR3. Per germline, CDR1 SGHTA and CDR2 FQGNSA. V shed 4 bases and J 3 bases; nucleotides not matched to a gene: 4. CDR3 loop: CASSSTGGDYEQYF. DNA of the CDR3: TGTGCCAGCAGCTCCACAGGGGGCGACTACGAGCAGTACTTC. Drawing the rest from reference TRBV7-2 and TRBJ2-7, the complete variable domain is GAGVSQSPSNKVTEKGKDVELRCDPISGHTALYWYRQSLGQGLEFLIYFQGNSAPDKSGLPSDRFSAERTGGSVSTLTIQRTQQEDSAVYLCASSSTGGDYEQYFGPGTRLTVT.

The chain joins TRBV9 to TRBJ1-2; TRBD1 aligns across 7 bases. Germline loops: CDR1 SGDLS, CDR2 YYNGEE. The CDR3 runs 14 residues. Unmatched junction bases numbered 11, after V lost 3 bases and J lost 9 bases. This CDR3 reads CASSEGETGISYTF. The CDR3 bases are TGTGCCAGCAGCGAGGGTGAGACAGGGATAAGCTACACCTTC.

J is TRBJ2-6 and V is TRBV5-1, with D perhaps TRBD2 (5 bases). The V gene's germline CDR1 is SGHRS and CDR2 YFSETQ. The CDR3 loop spans 18 amino acids. V lost 4 bases and J 2 bases, leaving 19 bases between the germline ends. CDR3 sequence: CASSTPTETGAGANVLTF. The CDR3 nucleotides are TGCGCCAGCAGCACGCCTACGGAGACCGGGGCTGGGGCCAACGTCCTGACTTTC.

This chain uses TRBV15 with TRBJ2-7, with D possibly being TRBD1 (5 bases). From germline, CDR1 is LNHNV and CDR2 YYDKDF (reference sequence). The CDR3 contains 14 residues. V lost 4 bases and J lost 7, with 17 bases in between. As DNA, the CDR3 is TGTGCCACCAGCACGACAGAGGATCTACGAGAGCAGTACTTC. It codes for CATSTTEDLREQYF.

The chain couples TRBV27 to TRBJ2-7, with 7 bases fitting TRBD2. This CDR3 has 15 residues. Unmatched junction bases numbered 13, after V lost 9 bases and J lost 2 bases. Germline-derived CDR1 and CDR2 are MNHEY and SMNVEV (reference sequence). The CDR3 nucleotides are TGTGCCAGTCGACTAGCAGGCGTGGGAACCTACGAGCAGTACTTC. The encoded protein is CASRLAGVGTYEQYF.

This chain joins TRBV11-2 and TRBJ2-6; D gene ambiguous. Germline lookup yields CDR1 SGHAT and CDR2 FQNNGV. V was trimmed by 3 bases and J by 0 bases, leaving 12 bases between them. CDR3 length equals 17 residues. The CDR3 nucleotides read TGTGCCAGCAGCTTCCCTCTGAGACTCTCTGGGGCCAACGTCCTGACTTTC. It specifies CASSFPLRLSGANVLTF.

The rearrangement joins TRBV6-1 to TRBJ1-5, with TRBD1 identical over 7 bases. The CDR3 extends over 14 amino acids. Germline V gene data show CDR1 as MNHNS and CDR2 as SASEGT. With V trimmed by 2 bases and J by 6 bases, 4 bases remained unmatched. Written as DNA, the CDR3 is TGTGCCAGCAGTGAATCAGGGGGGGGTCAGCCCCAGCATTTT. Encoded protein: CASSESGGGQPQHF.

V gene TRBV11-2 combines with J gene TRBJ1-1; the D gene is possibly TRBD1 (6 bases). The V gene's germline CDR1 is SGHAT and CDR2 FQNNGV. Trimming stripped 0 bases from V and 4 bases from J, with 15 bases between. This CDR3 region has 16 residues. The CDR3 is CASSLDWAVRGTEAFF. The CDR3, as DNA: TGTGCCAGCAGCTTAGATTGGGCAGTCAGGGGCACTGAAGCTTTCTTT. The full variable domain, its missing parts supplied by reference TRBV11-2 and TRBJ1-1, is EAGVAQSPRYKIIEKRQSVAFWCNPISGHATLYWYQQILGQGPKLLIQFQNNGVVDDSQLPKDRFSAERLKGVDSTLKIQPAKLEDSAVYLCASSLDWAVRGTEAFFGQGTRLTVV.

This clone was observed a few times. This chain links TRBV6-6 with TRBJ2-5; TRBD2 matches at 7 bases. Germline assignment: CDR1 MNHNY and CDR2 SVGAGI (reference sequence). CDR3 length: 12 amino acids. V shed 5 bases, J shed 3 bases, and the junction held 0 bases outside the gene matches. In nucleotides, the CDR3 is TGTGCCAGCAGTCTAGCGGAAGAGACCCAGTACTTC. It is translated as CASSLAEETQYF.

The V call is TRBV9, the J call TRBJ1-3; D gene uncertain. Germline CDR1 is SGDLS and CDR2 is YYNGEE. This CDR3 is built from 15 residues. V shed 0 bases and J shed 0 bases, with 7 bases lying between them. The CDR3 bases are TGTGCCAGCAGCGTAGCGGCGAGCTCTGGAAACACCATATATTTT. This sequence encodes CASSVAASSGNTIYF. Full variable domain (missing parts from reference TRBV9 and TRBJ1-3): DSGVTQTPKHLITATGQRVTLRCSPRSGDLSVYWYQQSLDQGLQFLIQYYNGEERAKGNILERFSAQQFPDLHSELNLSSLELGDSALYFCASSVAASSGNTIYFGEGSWLTVV.

The V gene is TRBV5-1, the J gene TRBJ1-1; the D is unclear. Germline CDR1 and CDR2: SGHRS and YFSETQ. V was shortened by 3 bases and J by 6 bases, with 12 bases between the two germline ends. The CDR3 is made up of 13 amino acids. In DNA form, the CDR3 reads TGCGCCAGCAGCTCCGGGGTCCGTCCTGAAGCTTTCTTT. This codes for CASSSGVRPEAFF.

The rearrangement uses TRBV7-2 and TRBJ2-1; 8 bases are a match to TRBD2. The germline CDR1 and CDR2 sequences are SGHTA and FQGNSA. Germline trimming cut 1 base from V and 1 base from J; bases unmatched to any gene: 9. CDR3 size: 18 residues. The CDR3 loop is CASSLGPPGLGSYNEQFF. The CDR3 nucleotides read TGTGCCAGCAGCTTAGGTCCTCCGGGACTAGGGTCCTACAATGAGCAGTTCTTC.

This chain connects TRBV5-5 to TRBJ2-3; D gene unclear. The germline V gene encodes CDR1 SGHKS and CDR2 YYEKEE (reference sequence). CDR3 length: 15 residues. Trimming cost V 0 bases and J 2 bases, with 10 bases left between them. CDR3 sequence reads: CASSLGLENTDTQYF. The CDR3 bases are TGTGCCAGCAGCTTGGGTCTCGAGAACACAGATACGCAGTATTTT. Full variable domain (rest looked up from reference TRBV5-5 and TRBJ2-3): DAGVTQSPTHLIKTRGQQVTLRCSPISGHKSVSWYQQVLGQGPQFIFQYYEKEERGRGNFPDRFSARQFPNYSSELNVNALLLGDSALYLCASSLGLENTDTQYFGPGTRLTVL.

This chain links TRBV7-9 with TRBJ2-5, with 7 bases aligning to TRBD2. Trimming cost V 3 bases and J 4 bases; bases outside gene matches: 2. This CDR3 contains 13 residues. In germline, CDR1 is SEHNR, CDR2 FQNEAQ (reference sequence). The CDR3 DNA follows: TGTGCCAGCAGCTTGACTAGCCGAGAGACCCAGTACTTC. As protein: CASSLTSRETQYF.

The rearrangement links TRBV11-2 to TRBJ2-2, with 12 bases that match TRBD1. The ends lost 5 bases at V and 1 base at J; junction bases unmatched: 8. The CDR3 is made up of 18 amino acids. Germline V lookup: CDR1 SGHAT, CDR2 FQNNGV. CDR3 nucleotides: TGTGCCAGCAGCCCGGGGACAGGGGGCCTAATGAACACCGGGGAGCTGTTTTTT. Protein product: CASSPGTGGLMNTGELFF.

The chain carries TRBV6-1 and TRBJ2-1; D is possibly TRBD2 (6 bases). CDR3 size: 16 residues. From germline, CDR1 is MNHNS and CDR2 SASEGT. V dropped 1 base and J dropped 0 bases, with 10 bases sitting between them. The CDR3 coding sequence is TGTGCCAGCAGTGAAGTAGGGACTGCCTCCTACAATGAGCAGTTCTTC. Translation: CASSEVGTASYNEQFF.

The genes are TRBV7-8 and TRBJ1-5; D is perhaps TRBD1 (5 bases). V lost 5 bases to trimming and J lost 7 bases, with 18 bases between them. Germline V lookup: CDR1 SGHVS, CDR2 FQNEAQ. The CDR3 has 15 amino acids. Written as DNA, the CDR3 is TGTGCCAGCAGCAATCTCAGGGACCGGGGGCAGCCCCAGCATTTT. Translation: CASSNLRDRGQPQHF.